A single T cell receptor beta chain is shown here with its context. The data were produced by immunoSEQ multiplex PCR, yet TCRdb's version contains in-frame clones alone and is incomplete. The table has approximately 69,000 clones, over 75% seen once. The CDR3 spans 15 residues. The germline CDR1 and CDR2 sequences are MNHEY and SMNVEV (reference sequence). With 5 bases clipped from V and 4 bases from J, the junction kept 8 bases outside the gene matches. The entry originates in a study of T cell changes during pregnancy in multiple sclerosis. V gene TRBV27 combines with J gene TRBJ1-5; 7 nucleotides align to TRBD1. The receptor was isolated from a female donor in good health, enrolled as a control in a pregnancy study. Material: CD4+ T cells from peripheral blood mononuclear cells, obtained in the third trimester of pregnancy. CDR3 in amino acids: CASSKGTERNQPQHF. The CDR3 coding sequence is TGTGCCAGCAGTAAAGGGACAGAGAGGAATCAGCCCCAGCATTTT.